One and the same sample provided the 14 T cell receptor beta chains below, sequenced in a study of T cell responses to AZD1222 COVID-19 vaccine. Clones were sequenced by immunoSEQ multiplex PCR, and TCRdb holds only the in-frame ones, with some missing. The repertoire holds under 150,000 clones, around 90% seen once, with roughly 8.9% in the top ten. This sample comprised peripheral blood, obtained on day 0 of AZD1222 vaccination. The origin of the receptors is an adult in good health.

This clone occurred once. The chain couples TRBV27 to TRBJ2-1; D is unclear. The CDR3 contains 15 residues. Trimming took 2 bases from V and 0 from J, leaving 8 bases between them. Germline V lookup: CDR1 MNHEY, CDR2 SMNVEV (reference sequence). The CDR3 coding sequence is TGTGCCAGCAGTTTAGCCCTGCCCTCCTACAATGAGCAGTTCTTC. Amino acids: CASSLALPSYNEQFF.

This chain joins TRBV24-1 and TRBJ2-1, with 11 positions matching TRBD1. This CDR3 spans 12 amino acids. Germline assignment: CDR1 KGHDR and CDR2 SFDVKD. V was pared by 7 bases and J by 12 bases, with 4 bases of the junction left unmatched. CDR3 in amino acids: CATSSGTGGQFF. CDR3 sequence (DNA): TGTGCCACCAGCTCCGGGACAGGGGGGCAGTTCTTC.

J is TRBJ2-1 and V is TRBV6-5; D not resolved. Germline lookup yields CDR1 MNHEY and CDR2 SVGAGI. The CDR3 sequence is 15 residues long. Trimming stripped 0 bases from V and 7 bases from J, with 13 bases between. In DNA, the CDR3 is TGTGCCAGCAGTTACTCCTGGCGCCTAAGGAATGAGCAGTTCTTC. This translates into CASSYSWRLRNEQFF.

V and J are TRBV2 and TRBJ1-3; D is unclear. Germline V gives CDR1 SNHLY, CDR2 FYNNEI. V gave up 5 bases and J gave up 0 bases, with 8 bases separating them. This CDR3 region has 14 residues. The CDR3 DNA follows: TGTGCCAGCAGTCGAGCAACCTCTGGAAACACCATATATTTT. Translating gives CASSRATSGNTIYF.

This rearrangement joins TRBV5-1 to TRBJ1-2; no clear D. Germline CDR1 reads SGHRS; CDR2 reads YFSETQ. The length of the CDR3 is 16 residues. V was pared by 4 bases and J by 2 bases, with 18 bases between. The CDR3 DNA reads as TGCGCCAGCAGCCCCCTGCCCGGGCAGTCGAACTATGGCTACACCTTC. This translates into CASSPLPGQSNYGYTF.

The chain recombines TRBV30 with TRBJ1-2, with a weak D call TRBD1 (6 bases). CDR3 size: 11 residues. Germline-derived CDR1 and CDR2 are GTSNPN and SVGIG (reference sequence). Trimming removed 0 bases at V and 8 bases at J, with 7 bases between. CDR3: CAWSVGGGYTF. The CDR3 DNA is TGTGCCTGGAGTGTAGGGGGAGGCTACACCTTC.

V is TRBV5-6 and J is TRBJ2-7; TRBD2 is a possible D gene (5 bases). With 4 bases removed from V and 4 bases from J, the gap between germline ends came to 9 bases. Germline values: CDR1 SGHDT, CDR2 YYEEEE. CDR3 length: 12 residues. The CDR3, as DNA: TGTGCCAGCAGCGCGGGCCCGTACGAGCAGTACTTC. Translation gives CASSAGPYEQYF.

V gene TRBV7-9 combines with J gene TRBJ2-7; D remains ambiguous. The CDR3 consists of 14 residues. V was cut by 7 bases and J by 2 bases, with 15 bases left in between. The V gene's germline CDR1 is SEHNR and CDR2 FQNEAQ (reference sequence). As DNA, the CDR3 is TGTGCCAGCACCCCCCGAGGAGCCACCTACGAGCAGTACTTC. Residues: CASTPRGATYEQYF.

The V and J genes are TRBV11-2 and TRBJ2-1; 11 nucleotides align to TRBD2. Germline values: CDR1 SGHAT, CDR2 FQNNGV. This CDR3 comprises 16 residues. With 5 bases clipped from V and 2 bases from J, the junction kept 5 bases outside the gene matches. CDR3 residues: CASSRDSGGAYNEQFF. CDR3 sequence (DNA): TGTGCCAGCAGCCGGGATAGCGGGGGGGCCTACAATGAGCAGTTCTTC.

The chain links TRBV28 to TRBJ1-1, with D hard to call. The germline V and J ends were trimmed by 6 bases and 6 bases, with 11 bases remaining between them. The CDR3 is 12 residues long. Germline lookup yields CDR1 MDHEN and CDR2 SYDVKM. The CDR3 region is CASSPLSPEAFF. The DNA for the CDR3 is TGTGCCAGCAGCCCCCTTTCCCCTGAAGCTTTCTTT.

The chain employs TRBV12-5 and TRBJ2-2, with D possibly TRBD2 on 6 matching bases. Germline CDR1 reads LGHNT; CDR2 reads FRNRAP. The CDR3 sequence is 14 residues long. Trimming cost V 1 base and J 3 bases, with 6 bases left between them. As DNA, the CDR3 is TGTGCTAGTGGTTTGGGGGGGGACACCGGGGAGCTGTTTTTT. Encoded protein: CASGLGGDTGELFF.

V gene TRBV27 combines with J gene TRBJ1-2, with D tentatively TRBD1 (6 bases). The V gene lost 5 bases and the J gene lost 4 bases, with 14 bases spanning the gap. Germline assignment: CDR1 MNHEY and CDR2 SMNVEV (reference sequence). The CDR3 is made up of 14 amino acids. CDR3 loop: CASSVRRGSYGYTF. The CDR3 DNA reads as TGTGCCAGCAGTGTCCGCAGGGGAAGCTATGGCTACACCTTC.

This chain uses TRBV2 with TRBJ1-3; possible D gene TRBD1, 6 bases. Trimming removed 4 bases from V and 1 base from J, with 14 bases in between. The CDR3 totals 16 residues. Germline assignment: CDR1 SNHLY and CDR2 FYNNEI. CDR3 sequence (DNA): TGTGCCAGCAGTGTAAACAGGGAAATTTCTGGAAACACCATATATTTT. This sequence encodes CASSVNREISGNTIYF.

The rearrangement uses TRBV19 and TRBJ1-5; perhaps TRBD1 as D (5 bases). V lost 6 bases and J lost 6, with 12 bases in between. The length of the CDR3 is 13 residues. Germline V gives CDR1 LNHDA, CDR2 SQIVND (reference sequence). The CDR3 bases are TGTGCCAGTAGGGGGGACGCATTTCAGCCCCAGCATTTT. It specifies CASRGDAFQPQHF.